In this sample, the clone carrying this T cell receptor (beta chain) turned up once. V lost 8 bases, J lost 2 bases, and 3 bases stayed unmatched. Per germline, CDR1 MDHEN and CDR2 SYDVKM. The CDR3 is 14 residues long. The entry originates in a study of blood T cell repertoires in COVID-19. Study-level information: From T cells, B-cell-depleted T cells, or PBMCs came the material, which was cDNA or gDNA.

TCRdb keeps only in-frame clones here, not all; method: immunoSEQ multiplex PCR. This repertoire shows around 260,000 clones, approximately 90% found once; its top ten account for about 2%. This rearrangement joins TRBV28 to TRBJ2-3, with 11 bases fitting TRBD2. The sample comprised peripheral blood. The sequence was obtained from a woman aged 30 to 39 with COVID-19, enrolled during active disease. CDR3 sequence: CASRLAGNTDTQYF. CDR3 in DNA: TGTGCCAGCCGACTAGCGGGGAACACAGATACGCAGTATTTT.